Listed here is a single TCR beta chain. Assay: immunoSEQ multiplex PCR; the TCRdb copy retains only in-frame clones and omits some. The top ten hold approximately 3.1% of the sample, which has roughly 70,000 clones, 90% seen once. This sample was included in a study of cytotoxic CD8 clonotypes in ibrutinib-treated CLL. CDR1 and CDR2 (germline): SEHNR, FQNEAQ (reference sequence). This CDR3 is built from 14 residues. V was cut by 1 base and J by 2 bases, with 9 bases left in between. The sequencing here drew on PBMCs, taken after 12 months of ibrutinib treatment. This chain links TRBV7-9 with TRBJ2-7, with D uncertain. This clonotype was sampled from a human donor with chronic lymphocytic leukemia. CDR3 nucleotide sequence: TGTGCCAGCAGCTTAGTCGGCAGCGCCTACGAGCAGTACTTC. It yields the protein CASSLVGSAYEQYF.